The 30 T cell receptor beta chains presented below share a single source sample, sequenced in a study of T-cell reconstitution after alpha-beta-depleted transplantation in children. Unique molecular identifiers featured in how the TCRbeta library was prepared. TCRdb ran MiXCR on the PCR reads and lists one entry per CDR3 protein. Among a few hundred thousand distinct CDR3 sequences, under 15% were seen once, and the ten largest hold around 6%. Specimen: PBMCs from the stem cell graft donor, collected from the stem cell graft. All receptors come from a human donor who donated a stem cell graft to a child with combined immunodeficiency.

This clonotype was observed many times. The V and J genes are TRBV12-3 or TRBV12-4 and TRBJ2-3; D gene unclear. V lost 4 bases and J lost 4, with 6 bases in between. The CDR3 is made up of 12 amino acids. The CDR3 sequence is CASSYPADTQYF. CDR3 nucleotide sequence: TGTGCCAGCAGTTACCCCGCAGATACGCAGTATTTT.

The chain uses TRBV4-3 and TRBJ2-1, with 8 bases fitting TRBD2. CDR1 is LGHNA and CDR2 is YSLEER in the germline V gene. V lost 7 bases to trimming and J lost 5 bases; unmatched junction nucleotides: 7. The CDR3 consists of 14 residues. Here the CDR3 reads CASKRGRADNEQFF. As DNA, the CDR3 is TGCGCCAGCAAGCGGGGGCGGGCAGACAATGAGCAGTTCTTC.

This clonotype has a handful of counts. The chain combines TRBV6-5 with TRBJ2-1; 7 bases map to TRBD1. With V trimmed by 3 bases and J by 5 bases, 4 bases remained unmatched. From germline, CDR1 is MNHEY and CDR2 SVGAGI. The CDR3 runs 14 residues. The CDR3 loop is CASSYGGQHNEQFF. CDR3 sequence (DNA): TGTGCCAGCAGTTATGGGGGACAGCACAATGAGCAGTTCTTC.

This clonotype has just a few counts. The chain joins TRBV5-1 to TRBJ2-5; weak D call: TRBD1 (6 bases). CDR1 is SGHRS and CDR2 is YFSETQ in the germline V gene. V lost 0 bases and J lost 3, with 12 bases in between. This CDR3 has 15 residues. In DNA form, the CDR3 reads TGCGCCAGCAGCTTGGGGGCAGGGGCTGAAGAGACCCAGTACTTC. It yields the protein CASSLGAGAEETQYF.

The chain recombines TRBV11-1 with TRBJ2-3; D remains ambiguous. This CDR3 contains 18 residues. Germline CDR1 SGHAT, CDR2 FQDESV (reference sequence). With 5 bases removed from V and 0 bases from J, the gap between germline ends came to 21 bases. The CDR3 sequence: CASSMPLRVGRSTDTQYF. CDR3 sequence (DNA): TGTGCCAGCAGCATGCCCCTCCGAGTGGGCCGAAGCACAGATACGCAGTATTTT.

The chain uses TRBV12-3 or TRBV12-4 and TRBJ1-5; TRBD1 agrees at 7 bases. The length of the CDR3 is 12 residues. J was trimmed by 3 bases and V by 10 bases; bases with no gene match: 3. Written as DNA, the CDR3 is TGTGCCACCGGGACAGTCAATCAGCCCCAGCATTTT. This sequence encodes CATGTVNQPQHF.

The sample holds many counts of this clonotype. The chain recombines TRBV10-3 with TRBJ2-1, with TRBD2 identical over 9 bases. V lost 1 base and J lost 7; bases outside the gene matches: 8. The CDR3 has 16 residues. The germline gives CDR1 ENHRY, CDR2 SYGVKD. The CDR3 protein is CAISELWLAGSNEQFF. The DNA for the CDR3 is TGTGCCATCAGTGAGTTGTGGCTAGCGGGAAGTAATGAGCAGTTCTTC.

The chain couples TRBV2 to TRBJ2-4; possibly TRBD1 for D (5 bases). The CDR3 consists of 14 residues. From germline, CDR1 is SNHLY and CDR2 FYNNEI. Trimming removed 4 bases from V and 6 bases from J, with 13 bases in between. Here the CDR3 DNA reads TGTGCCAGCAGTGTAGGGGTCGAAAGAAACATTCAGTACTTC. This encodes CASSVGVERNIQYF.

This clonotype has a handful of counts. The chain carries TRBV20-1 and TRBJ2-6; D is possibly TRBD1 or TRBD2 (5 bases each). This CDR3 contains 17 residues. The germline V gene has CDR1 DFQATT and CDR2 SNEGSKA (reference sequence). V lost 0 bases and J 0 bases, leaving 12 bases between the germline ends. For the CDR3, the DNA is TGCAGTGCTAGAGACCGGGACGGGTTCTCTGGGGCCAACGTCCTGACTTTC. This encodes CSARDRDGFSGANVLTF.

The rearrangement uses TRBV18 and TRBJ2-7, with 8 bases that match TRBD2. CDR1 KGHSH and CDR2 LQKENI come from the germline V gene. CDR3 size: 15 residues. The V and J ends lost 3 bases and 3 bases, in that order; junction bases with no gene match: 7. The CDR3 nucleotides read TGTGCCAGCTCACCTCTGACTAGCGCCGTCTACGAGCAGTACTTC. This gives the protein CASSPLTSAVYEQYF.

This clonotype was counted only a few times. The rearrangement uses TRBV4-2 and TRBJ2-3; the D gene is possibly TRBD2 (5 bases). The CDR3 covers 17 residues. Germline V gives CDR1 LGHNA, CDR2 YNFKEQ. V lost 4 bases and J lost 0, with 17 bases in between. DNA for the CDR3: TGTGCCAGCAGCCCGAGGGCGCCCACCACTAGCACAGATACGCAGTATTTT. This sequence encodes CASSPRAPTTSTDTQYF.

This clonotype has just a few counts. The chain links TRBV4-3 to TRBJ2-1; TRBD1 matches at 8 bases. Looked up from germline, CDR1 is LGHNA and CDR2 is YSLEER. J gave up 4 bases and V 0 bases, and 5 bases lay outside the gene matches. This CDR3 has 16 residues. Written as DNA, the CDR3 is TGCGCCAGCAGCCAAGATCGTACAGGGGGATACAATGAGCAGTTCTTC. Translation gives CASSQDRTGGYNEQFF.

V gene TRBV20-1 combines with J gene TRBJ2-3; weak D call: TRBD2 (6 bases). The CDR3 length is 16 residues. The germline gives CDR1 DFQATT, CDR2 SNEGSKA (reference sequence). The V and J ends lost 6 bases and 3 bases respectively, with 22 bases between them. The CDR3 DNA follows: TGCAGTGCCCCCCCCACGATACTAGGGAGGACAGATACGCAGTATTTT. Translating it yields CSAPPTILGRTDTQYF.

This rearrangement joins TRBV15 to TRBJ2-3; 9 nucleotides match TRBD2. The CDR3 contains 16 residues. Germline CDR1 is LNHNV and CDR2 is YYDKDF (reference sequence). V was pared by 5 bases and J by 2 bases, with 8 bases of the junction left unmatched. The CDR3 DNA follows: TGTGCCACCAGCCCGAGGGTAGCGGGGGTCACAGATACGCAGTATTTT. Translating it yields CATSPRVAGVTDTQYF.

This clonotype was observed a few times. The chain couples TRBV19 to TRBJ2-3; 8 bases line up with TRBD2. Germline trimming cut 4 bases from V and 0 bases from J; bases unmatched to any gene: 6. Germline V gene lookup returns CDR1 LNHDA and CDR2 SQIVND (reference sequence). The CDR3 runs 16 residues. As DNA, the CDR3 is TGTGCCAGTAGTAATCCGACTAGCGATAGCACAGATACGCAGTATTTT. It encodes CASSNPTSDSTDTQYF.

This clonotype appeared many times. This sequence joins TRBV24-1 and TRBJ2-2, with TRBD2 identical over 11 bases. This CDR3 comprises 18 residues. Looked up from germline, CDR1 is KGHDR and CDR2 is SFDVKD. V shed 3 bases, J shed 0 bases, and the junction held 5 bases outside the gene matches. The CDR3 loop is CATSDDSGLAANTGELFF. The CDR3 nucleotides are TGTGCCACCAGTGATGATTCGGGACTAGCGGCGAACACCGGGGAGCTGTTTTTT.

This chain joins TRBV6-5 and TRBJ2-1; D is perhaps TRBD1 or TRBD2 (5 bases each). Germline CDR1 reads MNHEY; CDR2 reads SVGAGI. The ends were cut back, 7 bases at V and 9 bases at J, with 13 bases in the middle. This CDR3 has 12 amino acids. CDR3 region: CASMRTGGEQFF. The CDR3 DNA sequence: TGTGCCAGCATGCGGACTGGGGGTGAGCAGTTCTTC.

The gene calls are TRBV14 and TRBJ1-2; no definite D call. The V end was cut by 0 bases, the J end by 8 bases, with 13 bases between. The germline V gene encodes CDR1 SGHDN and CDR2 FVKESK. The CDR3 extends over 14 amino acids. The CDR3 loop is CASSQEDGVGGYTF. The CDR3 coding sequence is TGTGCCAGCAGCCAAGAGGACGGCGTTGGGGGCTACACCTTC.

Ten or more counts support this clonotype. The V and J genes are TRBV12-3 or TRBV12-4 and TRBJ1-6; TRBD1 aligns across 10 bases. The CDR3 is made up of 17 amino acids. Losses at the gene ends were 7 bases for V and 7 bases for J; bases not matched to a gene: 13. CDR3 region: CASTITGTGVLNSPLHF. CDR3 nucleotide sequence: TGTGCCAGCACCATCACCGGGACAGGGGTATTAAATTCACCCCTCCACTTT.

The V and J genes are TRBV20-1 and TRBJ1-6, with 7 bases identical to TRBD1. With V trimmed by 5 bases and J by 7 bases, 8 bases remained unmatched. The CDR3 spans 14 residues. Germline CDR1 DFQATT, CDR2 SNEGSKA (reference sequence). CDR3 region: CSARPTGSNSPLHF. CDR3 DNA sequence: TGCAGTGCTCGGCCGACAGGGTCCAATTCACCCCTCCACTTT.

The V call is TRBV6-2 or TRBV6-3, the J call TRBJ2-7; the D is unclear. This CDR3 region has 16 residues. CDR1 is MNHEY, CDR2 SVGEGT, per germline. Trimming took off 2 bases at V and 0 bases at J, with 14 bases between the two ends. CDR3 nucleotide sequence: TGTGCCAGCAGTTACAAGAATCCTTGGATCTCCTACGAGCAGTACTTC. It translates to CASSYKNPWISYEQYF.

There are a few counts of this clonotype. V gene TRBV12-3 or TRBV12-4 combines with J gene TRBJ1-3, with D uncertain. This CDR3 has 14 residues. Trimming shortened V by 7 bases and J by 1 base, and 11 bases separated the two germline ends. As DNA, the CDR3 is TGTGCCAGCACTTCCGGAGAGTCTGGAAACACCATATATTTT. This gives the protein CASTSGESGNTIYF.

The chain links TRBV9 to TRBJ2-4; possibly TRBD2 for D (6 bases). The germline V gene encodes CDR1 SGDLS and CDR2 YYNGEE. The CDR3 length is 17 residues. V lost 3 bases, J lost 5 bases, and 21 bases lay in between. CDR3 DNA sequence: TGTGCCAGCAGCGGGGGGGTTTCGCAGGGAGTCCAAAACATTCAGTACTTC. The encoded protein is CASSGGVSQGVQNIQYF. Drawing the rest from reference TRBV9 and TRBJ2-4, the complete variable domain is DSGVTQTPKHLITATGQRVTLRCSPRSGDLSVYWYQQSLDQGLQFLIQYYNGEERAKGNILERFSAQQFPDLHSELNLSSLELGDSALYFCASSGGVSQGVQNIQYFGAGTRLSVL.

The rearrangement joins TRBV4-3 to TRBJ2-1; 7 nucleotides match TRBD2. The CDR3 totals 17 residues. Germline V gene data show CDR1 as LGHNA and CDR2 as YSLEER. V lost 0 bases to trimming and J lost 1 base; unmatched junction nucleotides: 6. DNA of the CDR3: TGCGCCAGCAGCCAAGAGGGCGGGAGTTGGTCCTACAATGAGCAGTTCTTC. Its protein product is CASSQEGGSWSYNEQFF.

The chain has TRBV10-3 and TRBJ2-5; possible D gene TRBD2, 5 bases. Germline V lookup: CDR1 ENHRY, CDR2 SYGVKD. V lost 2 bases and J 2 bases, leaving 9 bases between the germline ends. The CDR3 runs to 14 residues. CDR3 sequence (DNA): TGTGCCATCAGTGAGACTAGTGGACAAGAGACCCAGTACTTC. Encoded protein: CAISETSGQETQYF.

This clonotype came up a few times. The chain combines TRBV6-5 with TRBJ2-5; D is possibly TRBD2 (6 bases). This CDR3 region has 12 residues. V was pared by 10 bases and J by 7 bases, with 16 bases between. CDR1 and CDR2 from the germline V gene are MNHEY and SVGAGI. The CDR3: CATRDSGGTQYF. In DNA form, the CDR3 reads TGTGCCACCAGGGACTCCGGCGGGACCCAGTACTTC.

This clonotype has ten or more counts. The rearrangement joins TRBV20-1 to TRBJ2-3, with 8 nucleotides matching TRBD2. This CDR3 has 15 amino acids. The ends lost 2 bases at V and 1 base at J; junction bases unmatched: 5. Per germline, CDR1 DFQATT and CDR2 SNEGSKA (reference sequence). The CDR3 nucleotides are TGCAGTGCTAGACTCTCTAGCGGGCGCACAGATACGCAGTATTTT. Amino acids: CSARLSSGRTDTQYF.

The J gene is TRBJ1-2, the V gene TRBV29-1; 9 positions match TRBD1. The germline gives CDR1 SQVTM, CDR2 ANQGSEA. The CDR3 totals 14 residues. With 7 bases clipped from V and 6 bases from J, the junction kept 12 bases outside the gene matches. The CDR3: CSADPGQGINGYTF. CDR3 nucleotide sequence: TGCAGCGCTGACCCGGGACAGGGTATTAATGGCTACACCTTC.

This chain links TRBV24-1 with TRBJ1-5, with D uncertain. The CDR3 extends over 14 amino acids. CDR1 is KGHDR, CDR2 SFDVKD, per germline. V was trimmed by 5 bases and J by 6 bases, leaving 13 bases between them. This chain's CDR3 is CATSVYRFSQPQHF. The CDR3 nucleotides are TGTGCCACCAGTGTCTATCGTTTCAGTCAGCCCCAGCATTTT.

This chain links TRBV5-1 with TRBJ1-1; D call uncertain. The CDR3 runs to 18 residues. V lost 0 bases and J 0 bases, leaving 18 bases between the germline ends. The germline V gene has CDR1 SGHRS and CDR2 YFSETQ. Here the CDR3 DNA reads TGCGCCAGCAGCTTGGAGGTTTTGGGGTTTTCCTTGAACACTGAAGCTTTCTTT. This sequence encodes CASSLEVLGFSLNTEAFF. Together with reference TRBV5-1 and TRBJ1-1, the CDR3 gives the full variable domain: KAGVTQTPRYLIKTRGQQVTLSCSPISGHRSVSWYQQTPGQGLQFLFEYFSETQRNKGNFPGRFSGRQFSNSRSEMNVSTLELGDSALYLCASSLEVLGFSLNTEAFFGQGTRLTVV.